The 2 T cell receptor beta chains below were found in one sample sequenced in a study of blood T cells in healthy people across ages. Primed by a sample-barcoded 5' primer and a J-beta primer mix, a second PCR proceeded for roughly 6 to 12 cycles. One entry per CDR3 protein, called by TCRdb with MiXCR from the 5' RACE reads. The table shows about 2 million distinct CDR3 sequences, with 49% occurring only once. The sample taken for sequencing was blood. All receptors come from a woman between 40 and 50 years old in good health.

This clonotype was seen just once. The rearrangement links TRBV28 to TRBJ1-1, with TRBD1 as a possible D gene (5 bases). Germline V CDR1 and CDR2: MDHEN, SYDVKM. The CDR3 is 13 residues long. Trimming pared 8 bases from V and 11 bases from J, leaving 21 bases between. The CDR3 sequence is CASRLYGGRVAFF. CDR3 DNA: TGTGCCAGCCGCCTGTACGGGGGTAGGGTTGCTTTCTTT. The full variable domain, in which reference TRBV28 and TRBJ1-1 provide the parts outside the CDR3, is DVKVTQSSRYLVKRTGEKVFLECVQDMDHENMFWYRQDPGLGLRLIYFSYDVKMKEKGDIPEGYSVSREKKERFSLILESASTNQTSMYLCASRLYGGRVAFFGQGTRLTVV.

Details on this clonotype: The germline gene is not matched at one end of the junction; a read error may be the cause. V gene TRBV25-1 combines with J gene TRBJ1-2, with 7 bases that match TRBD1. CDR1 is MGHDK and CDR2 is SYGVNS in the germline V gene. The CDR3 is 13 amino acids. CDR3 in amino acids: CASSSPGGYGYTF. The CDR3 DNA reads TGCGCCAGCAGTTCCCCAGGGGGCTATGGCTACACCTTC.